This T cell receptor (beta chain) was recovered during a study of monozygotic twins with cystic fibrosis. Looking at the study overall: Library input was 2.5 to 3.5 micrograms of fragmented DNA, with roughly 15 PCR cycles. Study-level results: V usage most resembled the co-twin in 13 of 16 pairs. Median Simpson clonality of roughly 0.01 suggested naive T cells predominated. Monozygotic CF twin pairs shared significantly more nucleotide-identical clonotypes than unrelated CF individuals did.

Points on this clone: Its matching antigen is unknown.

V was clipped by 4 bases and J by 4 bases; unmatched bases: 11. The CDR3 loop spans 16 amino acids. CDR1 and CDR2 from the germline V gene are LGHNA and YSLEER. Assay: immunoSEQ multiplex PCR; the TCRdb copy retains only in-frame clones and omits some. This sample has fewer than 25,000 clones; around nine tenths occur once, and the top ten carry roughly 1.2%. This clonotype was sampled from a woman between 25 and 40 years old with cystic fibrosis. The rearrangement joins TRBV4-3 to TRBJ1-2; 8 positions agree with TRBD1. The sequenced sample consisted of blood. This CDR3 is CASSPNSDRASYGYTF. The CDR3 DNA sequence: TGCGCCAGCAGCCCGAACTCGGACAGGGCTTCCTATGGCTACACCTTC.